Following are 18 T cell receptor beta chains from one sample sequenced in a study of T cell changes during pregnancy in multiple sclerosis (dated by TCRdb to about 2019). Preparation of the library involved the immunoSEQ multiplex PCR assay. TCRdb carries this immuneACCESS record with in-frame sequences only. Its versions omit some clonotypes, under half of them owing to an unresolved V gene in the studies checked, with the rest unexplained. Counted in this sample were 80,000 to 130,000 clones; 94% of them appeared once. The ten largest clones represent more than 0.8% of the sample. Specimen: peripheral blood, collected before pregnancy. The receptors were sampled from a female donor with multiple sclerosis, enrolled in a pregnancy study.

This rearrangement joins TRBV21-1 to TRBJ1-2; the table's D call, TRBD1, has no DNA check behind it. TRBV21-1 is given as a pseudogene. The CDR3 is 13 residues long. CDR3 in amino acids: CASSSHRGRGYTF. The CDR3, as DNA: TGTGCCAGCAGCAGCCACAGGGGAAGAGGCTACACCTTC.

The V call is TRBV19, the J call TRBJ1-2, with 10 positions matching TRBD1. V gave up 8 bases and J gave up 7 bases; unmatched junction bases: 4. Per the germline V gene, CDR1 is LNHDA and CDR2 is SQIVND (reference sequence). CDR3 size: 12 residues. CDR3 sequence reads: CASGQGGGGYTF. The CDR3 region has the DNA TGTGCCAGTGGACAGGGGGGAGGTGGCTACACCTTC.

The chain recombines TRBV4-1 with TRBJ2-3, with 7 positions matching TRBD2. The CDR3 consists of 19 residues. Germline-derived CDR1 and CDR2 are MGHRA and YSYEKL. V was clipped by 3 bases and J by 3 bases; unmatched bases: 18. CDR3 residues: CASSHRVLAEKEGTDTQYF. DNA of the CDR3: TGCGCCAGCAGCCACCGCGTCCTAGCGGAGAAGGAAGGAACAGATACGCAGTATTTT.

This chain joins TRBV27 and TRBJ2-2; 7 bases match TRBD2. Trimming cost V 2 bases and J 4 bases; bases outside gene matches: 4. The CDR3 extends over 15 amino acids. Germline V gives CDR1 MNHEY, CDR2 SMNVEV (reference sequence). The CDR3: CASSLGWGGTGELFF. CDR3 nucleotide sequence: TGTGCCAGCAGTTTAGGGTGGGGGGGCACCGGGGAGCTGTTTTTT.

The V call is TRBV27, the J call TRBJ2-3; TRBD2 matches 8 bases. The CDR3 has 15 amino acids. Germline values: CDR1 MNHEY, CDR2 SMNVEV (reference sequence). The J segment lost 2 bases and the V segment lost 3 bases, leaving 4 bases of the junction unmatched. The CDR3 spells CASSLFSGATDTQYF. DNA of the CDR3: TGTGCCAGCAGTTTGTTTAGCGGGGCCACAGATACGCAGTATTTT.

CDR3 protein: CASSLGGYSNQPQHF. CDR3 nucleotide sequence: TGTGCCAGCAGTTTAGGGGGGTATAGCAATCAGCCCCAGCATTTT. The rearrangement joins TRBV27 to TRBJ1-5; D is possibly TRBD1 (5 bases). CDR1 MNHEY and CDR2 SMNVEV come from the germline V gene (reference sequence). The CDR3 is 15 amino acids. V was cut by 2 bases and J by 0 bases, with 8 bases left in between.

CDR3 nucleotide sequence: TGTGCCAGCAGCTTGGGACAGGTCGGTCAGCCCCAGCATTTT. Translating it yields CASSLGQVGQPQHF. The chain has TRBV7-8 and TRBJ1-5; 8 bases are a match to TRBD1. This CDR3 contains 14 residues. The germline V gene encodes CDR1 SGHVS and CDR2 FQNEAQ. V was clipped by 3 bases and J by 6 bases; unmatched bases: 4.

The chain is built from TRBV19 and TRBJ1-2; D is undetermined. This CDR3 has 13 residues. The V gene's germline CDR1 is LNHDA and CDR2 SQIVND (reference sequence). Trimming pared 5 bases from V and 3 bases from J, leaving 10 bases between. The CDR3: CASSPGSHYGYTF. In DNA, the CDR3 is TGTGCCAGTAGTCCGGGGTCGCACTATGGCTACACCTTC.

Comment on this clone: The sample holds other DNA sequences that translate to the same CDR3. The chain is built from TRBV19 and TRBJ1-1; D unresolved. The CDR3 has 12 amino acids. Germline V CDR1 and CDR2: LNHDA, SQIVND (reference sequence). V was shortened by 1 base and J by 5 bases, with 5 bases between the two germline ends. This chain's CDR3 is CASSIGATEAFF. Here the CDR3 DNA reads TGTGCCAGTAGTATAGGGGCTACTGAAGCTTTCTTT.

CDR3 sequence: CASGSGRAVNEQFF. CDR3 in DNA: TGTGCTAGTGGTAGCGGGAGGGCGGTCAATGAGCAGTTCTTC. The chain recombines TRBV12-5 with TRBJ2-1, with 10 bases that match TRBD2. The germline gives CDR1 LGHNT, CDR2 FRNRAP. The CDR3 consists of 14 residues. V lost 5 bases to trimming and J lost 6 bases; unmatched junction nucleotides: 4.

This clone was counted a few times. V is TRBV6-6 and J is TRBJ1-1; weak D call: TRBD1 (6 bases). CDR3 length equals 12 residues. V lost 10 bases, J lost 12 bases, and 21 bases lay in between. Germline CDR1 and CDR2: MNHNY and SVGAGI (reference sequence). CDR3 amino acids: CATRGGQALSFF. CDR3 bases: TGTGCCACCCGGGGGGGCCAGGCCCTTTCTTTCTTT.

This clone occurred once. J is TRBJ1-5 and V is TRBV28; 7 bases are shared with TRBD1. Germline lookup yields CDR1 MDHEN and CDR2 SYDVKM. V lost 8 bases and J lost 7; bases outside the gene matches: 8. The CDR3 contains 13 residues. The CDR3 loop is CASHSRGTQPQHF. The CDR3 nucleotides are TGTGCCAGCCACTCCAGGGGGACCCAGCCCCAGCATTTT.

The table lists this clone with a few counts. V is TRBV30 and J is TRBJ2-1; possible D gene TRBD1, 6 bases. The ends were cut back, 8 bases at V and 5 bases at J, with 19 bases in the middle. The CDR3 contains 14 residues. The germline gives CDR1 GTSNPN, CDR2 SVGIG (reference sequence). The CDR3 loop is CASRTGTRNNEQFF. DNA of the CDR3: TGTGCCAGTCGAACAGGGACGCGGAACAATGAGCAGTTCTTC. The full variable domain, in which reference TRBV30 and TRBJ2-1 provide the parts outside the CDR3, is SQTIHQWPATLVQPVGSPLSLECTVEGTSNPNLYWYRQAAGRGLQLLFYSVGIGQISSEVPQNLSASRPQDRQFILSSKKLLLSDSGFYLCASRTGTRNNEQFFGPGTRLTVL.

CDR3 bases: TGCGCCAGCAGCTTGGTAGCGGGAAAGGAGCAGTTCTTC. This sequence encodes CASSLVAGKEQFF. The rearrangement joins TRBV5-1 to TRBJ2-1, with 8 bases matching TRBD2. The CDR3 loop spans 13 amino acids. The junction had 3 bases not matched to a gene; V was cut back by 0 bases and J by 10 bases. Germline loops: CDR1 SGHRS, CDR2 YFSETQ. Drawing the rest from reference TRBV5-1 and TRBJ2-1, the complete variable domain is KAGVTQTPRYLIKTRGQQVTLSCSPISGHRSVSWYQQTPGQGLQFLFEYFSETQRNKGNFPGRFSGRQFSNSRSEMNVSTLELGDSALYLCASSLVAGKEQFFGPGTRLTVL.

This rearrangement joins TRBV5-4 to TRBJ2-1, with TRBD2 as a possible D gene (5 bases). With 4 bases removed from V and 1 base from J, the gap between germline ends came to 18 bases. This CDR3 has 17 amino acids. The germline V gene has CDR1 SGHNT and CDR2 YYREEE (reference sequence). The CDR3 DNA sequence: TGTGCCAGCAGCCCTCCTCCCGGGATAGGGTCCTACAATGAGCAGTTCTTC. This sequence encodes CASSPPPGIGSYNEQFF.

The chain joins TRBV20-1 to TRBJ2-3; D uncertain. V lost 6 bases and J 1 base, leaving 5 bases between the germline ends. The CDR3 length is 11 residues. CDR1 and CDR2 from the germline V gene are DFQATT and SNEGSKA (reference sequence). In DNA form, the CDR3 reads TGCAGTGCCCAGGGCACAGATACGCAGTATTTT. This encodes CSAQGTDTQYF.

This chain links TRBV9 with TRBJ2-1; 9 bases align to TRBD2. Germline V CDR1 and CDR2: SGDLS, YYNGEE. The CDR3 spans 17 residues. The V segment lost 2 bases and the J segment 1 base; nucleotides outside the gene matches: 7. The CDR3 here is CASSVGSGSTSYNEQFF. CDR3 coding DNA: TGTGCCAGCAGCGTCGGTAGCGGGAGCACGTCCTACAATGAGCAGTTCTTC.

The chain couples TRBV27 to TRBJ2-3, with unresolved D. CDR1 and CDR2 (germline): MNHEY, SMNVEV (reference sequence). The V end lost 6 bases, the J end lost 1 base, and 8 bases lay between the germline ends. This CDR3 has 13 residues. The CDR3 DNA is TGTGCCAGCAGGGGCCAGGGCACAGATACGCAGTATTTT. Translated, it gives CASRGQGTDTQYF.